The text below deals with one T cell receptor beta chain. In the source study's methods: Estimates of nucleated cell counts were drawn from the amplification of reference gene primers. TCRdb's copy holds only in-frame clones and misses some; the assay was immunoSEQ multiplex PCR. V and J calls and clone size are copied from that table; D and trimming were computed from the DNA. The sample yields more than 65,000 clones, 79% seen once. These data belong to a study of blood T cell repertoires in COVID-19. Looking at the study overall: T cells, B-cell-depleted T cells, or PBMCs supplied cDNA or gDNA.

V dropped 8 bases and J dropped 0; count of bases not matched to a gene: 9. Germline V gene lookup returns CDR1 MDHEN and CDR2 SYDVKM. The CDR3 runs 15 residues. The TCR originated in a human donor in a cohort sampled during active COVID-19. The rearrangement links TRBV28 to TRBJ2-7; 8 nucleotides match TRBD1. Sequenced sample: peripheral blood. Written as DNA, the CDR3 is TGTGCCAGCCGGTCGGGGGACAGGTCCTCCTACGAGCAGTACTTC. Encoded protein: CASRSGDRSSYEQYF.